This TCR beta chain is drawn from a study of blood T cell repertoires in COVID-19. Whole-study context: The analysed material was cDNA or gDNA that came from T cells, B-cell-depleted T cells, or PBMCs.

Original methodology: Reference gene primer amplification gave estimated nucleated cell counts. Method: immunoSEQ multiplex PCR; TCRdb's copy keeps in-frame clones and lacks some. V and J calls plus clone size are reproduced from that table; the DNA served to infer D and trimming. Here the sample spans about 67,000 clones, 87% being singletons. Germline V gives CDR1 MNHNS, CDR2 SASEGT. The germline V and J ends were trimmed by 0 bases and 6 bases, with 12 bases remaining between them. This CDR3 is 15 amino acids long. This chain uses TRBV6-1 with TRBJ1-5; perhaps TRBD1 as D (6 bases). The sequencing input was peripheral blood. The sequence was obtained from a middle-aged man with active COVID-19. The DNA for the CDR3 is TGTGCCAGCAGTGAAGCGTGGGGGCGCGGTCAGCCCCAGCATTTT. This translates into CASSEAWGRGQPQHF.